These 28 T cell receptor beta chains were sequenced from one sample in a study of blood T cell repertoires in COVID-19. Assay: immunoSEQ multiplex PCR; the TCRdb copy retains only in-frame clones and omits some. The sample yields about 89,000 clones, around three quarters seen once. Sequences were obtained from peripheral blood. The receptors stem from a woman older than 75 with acute or convalescent COVID-19.

This chain's CDR3 is CASSSQGLQIQYF. The CDR3 nucleotides read TGCGCCAGCAGCTCACAGGGATTGCAAATTCAGTACTTC. The chain couples TRBV5-1 to TRBJ2-4; the D gene is possibly TRBD1 (6 bases). CDR3 length equals 13 residues. V dropped 3 bases and J dropped 10 bases, with 14 bases sitting between them. The germline gives CDR1 SGHRS, CDR2 YFSETQ.

The chain uses TRBV6-6 and TRBJ2-7; 8 bases align to TRBD1. The germline gives CDR1 MNHNY, CDR2 SVGAGI (reference sequence). With V trimmed by 6 bases and J by 6 bases, 16 bases remained unmatched. The CDR3 is 16 amino acids. In DNA form, the CDR3 reads TGTGCCAGCAGCCCCCGTCGGACAGGGACCGGGAGCGAGCAGTACTTC. This translates into CASSPRRTGTGSEQYF.

The chain is built from TRBV5-8 and TRBJ2-7; 7 bases map to TRBD2. Germline loops: CDR1 SGHTS, CDR2 YDEGEE. Germline trimming cut 3 bases from V and 5 bases from J; bases unmatched to any gene: 14. This CDR3 comprises 16 residues. This CDR3 reads CASSSWPRRLANEQYF. The CDR3 coding sequence is TGTGCCAGCAGCTCTTGGCCCAGGAGACTAGCTAACGAGCAGTACTTC.

V usage is TRBV10-3 and J usage is TRBJ1-5; 7 nucleotides line up with TRBD1. The CDR3 contains 13 residues. CDR1 ENHRY and CDR2 SYGVKD come from the germline V gene. The trim removed 10 bases at V and 3 bases at J, leaving 6 bases unmatched. The CDR3 sequence is CATGGQHNQPQHF. The CDR3 DNA reads as TGTGCCACCGGGGGACAGCACAATCAGCCCCAGCATTTT.

The gene calls are TRBV7-9 and TRBJ2-3; possible D gene TRBD1, 5 bases. Germline V gives CDR1 SEHNR, CDR2 FQNEAQ (reference sequence). Trimming removed 1 base at V and 4 bases at J, with 6 bases between. This CDR3 comprises 13 residues. The chain's CDR3 is CASSLGGSDTQYF. In DNA, the CDR3 is TGTGCCAGCAGCTTAGGGGGCTCAGATACGCAGTATTTT.

The chain carries TRBV11-2 and TRBJ2-1; D may be TRBD2 (5 bases). The V end was cut by 5 bases, the J end by 7 bases, with 21 bases between. Germline loops: CDR1 SGHAT, CDR2 FQNNGV. The CDR3 totals 16 residues. The CDR3 here is CASSQQFGNRGNEQFF. The CDR3 DNA reads as TGTGCCAGCAGCCAACAATTCGGGAACCGAGGTAATGAGCAGTTCTTC.

On this clone itself: No DNA is shown, since the ends of the CDR3 on it are uncertain; the CDR3 is the one TCRdb lists. This chain connects TRBV19 to TRBJ2-4; the DNA was not compared with TRBD2, the D call given in the table. The germline CDR1 and CDR2 sequences are LNHDA and SQIVND (reference sequence). The CDR3 is 15 amino acids long, termini counted. Here the CDR3 reads CASSILAGDQNIQYF.

The V call is TRBV3-1 (or the pseudogene TRBV3-2), the J call TRBJ2-6; possibly TRBD1 for D (6 bases). The CDR3 consists of 17 residues. Germline loops: CDR1 LGHDT, CDR2 YNNKEL (reference sequence). Deletions cut 4 bases from V and 4 bases from J, with 17 bases between. In DNA form, the CDR3 reads TGTGCCAGCAGCCCAATTCACAGGGTATTCGGGGCCAACGTCCTGACTTTC. Translating it yields CASSPIHRVFGANVLTF.

The chain recombines TRBV25-1 with TRBJ1-2; no definite D call. Germline CDR1 and CDR2: MGHDK and SYGVNS. The CDR3 has 14 amino acids. With 4 bases removed from V and 2 bases from J, the gap between germline ends came to 11 bases. Written as DNA, the CDR3 is TGTGCCAGCAGTGTACTGACTGAAAACTATGGCTACACCTTC. Its protein is CASSVLTENYGYTF.

This rearrangement joins TRBV5-4 to TRBJ2-7, with 16 positions matching TRBD2. The germline V gene has CDR1 SGHNT and CDR2 YYREEE (reference sequence). The CDR3 runs to 19 residues. The J segment lost 5 bases and the V segment lost 4 bases, leaving 15 bases of the junction unmatched. CDR3 nucleotide sequence: TGTGCCAGCAGCCCTGAGGGACTAGCGGGGGGGCTTAGGGTCCACGAGCAGTACTTC. Its translation: CASSPEGLAGGLRVHEQYF.

This clone was recorded a few times. The chain combines TRBV5-1 with TRBJ2-1, with D tentatively TRBD1 (6 bases). CDR3 length equals 14 residues. Per the germline V gene, CDR1 is SGHRS and CDR2 is YFSETQ. V lost 3 bases to trimming and J lost 8 bases, with 15 bases between them. Written as DNA, the CDR3 is TGCGCCAGCAGCTCGACGGCAGGGGCACATGAGCAGTTCTTC. Protein sequence: CASSSTAGAHEQFF.

The V and J genes are TRBV5-4 and TRBJ1-3, with D maybe TRBD1 (5 bases). Germline V gene sequence: CDR1 SGHNT, CDR2 YYREEE (reference sequence). Trimming stripped 4 bases from V and 3 bases from J, with 11 bases between. This CDR3 region has 14 residues. CDR3 DNA: TGTGCCAGCAGCCCTAGGGGTTTTGGAAACACCATATATTTT. This sequence encodes CASSPRGFGNTIYF. Based on the CDR3 plus reference TRBV5-4 and TRBJ1-3, the full variable domain is ETGVTQSPTHLIKTRGQQVTLRCSSQSGHNTVSWYQQALGQGPQFIFQYYREEENGRGNFPPRFSGLQFPNYSSELNVNALELDDSALYLCASSPRGFGNTIYFGEGSWLTVV.

This clone came up once. The gene calls are TRBV5-8 and TRBJ2-3; D ambiguous. V was cut by 2 bases and J by 1 base, with 8 bases left in between. The CDR3 runs 14 residues. Germline loops: CDR1 SGHTS, CDR2 YDEGEE. CDR3 nucleotides: TGTGCCAGCAGCTTTTCCCGTGGCACAGATACGCAGTATTTT. It encodes CASSFSRGTDTQYF.

This rearrangement joins TRBV24-1 to TRBJ2-1, with 9 bases that match TRBD2. After removal of 9 bases from V and 4 bases from J, the junction contained 6 bases not matched to a gene. CDR3 length: 14 amino acids. The germline V gene encodes CDR1 KGHDR and CDR2 SFDVKD. The CDR3 reads CATGRTSVYNEQFF. CDR3 nucleotide sequence: TGTGCCACCGGGCGGACTAGCGTTTACAATGAGCAGTTCTTC.

The chain couples TRBV5-6 to TRBJ2-7, with D possibly TRBD1 on 5 matching bases. CDR1 SGHDT and CDR2 YYEEEE come from the germline V gene. This CDR3 has 15 amino acids. V was clipped by 3 bases and J by 2 bases, with 15 bases between them. The CDR3 here is CASSSTGFRPYEQYF. The CDR3 DNA reads TGTGCCAGCAGCTCCACAGGATTCAGGCCCTACGAGCAGTACTTC.

This rearrangement joins TRBV9 to TRBJ2-2; possible D gene TRBD2, 6 bases. Between the trimmed V and J ends, which lost 4 bases and 5 bases, there was a span of 15 bases. The CDR3 extends over 15 amino acids. CDR1 and CDR2 (germline): SGDLS, YYNGEE. The CDR3 region is CASSRGDSRTGELFF. CDR3 bases: TGTGCCAGCAGCCGAGGGGACTCCCGAACCGGGGAGCTGTTTTTT.

The chain carries TRBV7-9 and TRBJ2-1; 11 bases are shared with TRBD2. In germline, CDR1 is SEHNR, CDR2 FQNEAQ (reference sequence). The ends lost 1 base at V and 0 bases at J; junction bases unmatched: 8. This CDR3 has 19 residues. DNA for the CDR3: TGTGCCAGCAGCTTAGGCTCTAGCGGGAGGCCGAGCTCCTACAATGAGCAGTTCTTC. This sequence encodes CASSLGSSGRPSSYNEQFF.

V and J are TRBV5-1 and TRBJ2-1; tentative D call: TRBD2 (5 bases). Trimming cost V 4 bases and J 8 bases, with 10 bases left between them. Looked up from germline, CDR1 is SGHRS and CDR2 is YFSETQ. The CDR3 runs 12 residues. DNA of the CDR3: TGCGCCAGCAGCCGACCCGGGGATGAGCAGTTCTTC. Residues: CASSRPGDEQFF.

This clone was recorded a few times. The rearrangement links TRBV2 to TRBJ2-1; no reliable D call. The V and J ends lost 5 bases and 9 bases respectively, with 14 bases between them. Germline V gene sequence: CDR1 SNHLY, CDR2 FYNNEI. This CDR3 comprises 13 residues. The CDR3 spells CASSSDNTREQFF. DNA of the CDR3: TGTGCCAGCAGTTCAGACAATACTCGTGAGCAGTTCTTC.

The gene calls are TRBV29-1 and TRBJ1-2; TRBD1 matches 10 bases. V shed 6 bases and J 3 bases; nucleotides not matched to a gene: 4. There are 13 residues in the CDR3. In germline, CDR1 is SQVTM, CDR2 ANQGSEA. Written as DNA, the CDR3 is TGCAGCGTCGGACAGGGGGGGTACTATGGCTACACCTTC. Amino acids: CSVGQGGYYGYTF.

The rearrangement joins TRBV11-2 to TRBJ1-1; D is possibly TRBD1 (6 bases). CDR3 size: 14 residues. V gave up 5 bases and J gave up 4 bases, with 14 bases separating them. Germline V lookup: CDR1 SGHAT, CDR2 FQNNGV. CDR3 DNA: TGTGCCAGCAGCCCCTGGGGAGGGGGCACTGAAGCTTTCTTT. Its translation is CASSPWGGGTEAFF.

Here the CDR3 DNA reads TGTGCCAGCAGCTACGACAGGGGAGGGCACACCATATATTTT. Translated, it gives CASSYDRGGHTIYF. The chain uses TRBV5-4 and TRBJ1-3; TRBD1 matches at 8 bases. Germline lookup yields CDR1 SGHNT and CDR2 YYREEE (reference sequence). V was pared by 3 bases and J by 8 bases, with 7 bases of the junction left unmatched. This CDR3 is 14 amino acids long.

This clone has more than one count but fewer than ten. The chain uses TRBV5-1 and TRBJ2-7; TRBD1 agrees at 12 bases. The germline gives CDR1 SGHRS, CDR2 YFSETQ. V gave up 4 bases and J gave up 7 bases; unmatched junction bases: 12. The CDR3 spans 16 residues. The CDR3 sequence is CASSPPRGQGAREQYF. The CDR3 coding sequence is TGCGCCAGCAGCCCCCCCCGGGGACAGGGGGCAAGGGAGCAGTACTTC.

CDR3 protein: CASSPAQGASTEAFF. The CDR3 nucleotides are TGTGCCAGCTCACCCGCTCAGGGGGCGAGCACTGAAGCTTTCTTT. The rearrangement joins TRBV18 to TRBJ1-1, with TRBD1 matching over 8 bases. The CDR3 consists of 15 residues. V shed 3 bases, J shed 4 bases, and the junction held 7 bases outside the gene matches. Germline CDR1 KGHSH, CDR2 LQKENI.

The chain recombines TRBV5-6 with TRBJ1-5; TRBD1 matches at 11 bases. With 4 bases clipped from V and 2 bases from J, the junction kept 11 bases outside the gene matches. The germline CDR1 and CDR2 sequences are SGHDT and YYEEEE. The CDR3 contains 18 residues. This CDR3 reads CASSKWTGGASGNQPQHF. CDR3 nucleotides: TGTGCCAGCAGCAAGTGGACAGGGGGCGCTTCAGGCAATCAGCCCCAGCATTTT.

V gene TRBV4-1 combines with J gene TRBJ2-7, with 8 positions matching TRBD1. The CDR3 sequence is 20 residues long. Germline CDR1 MGHRA, CDR2 YSYEKL. Trimming removed 0 bases from V and 5 bases from J; junction bases left unmatched: 21. CDR3 in DNA: TGCGCCAGCAGCCAAGATACTCGCAGGGGGCAGTTCGGATTTCTTAACGAGCAGTACTTC. It yields the protein CASSQDTRRGQFGFLNEQYF.

This rearrangement joins TRBV5-4 to TRBJ1-6; 12 nucleotides align to TRBD1. The V and J ends lost 4 bases and 5 bases, in that order; junction bases with no gene match: 4. The CDR3 totals 16 residues. Per the germline V gene, CDR1 is SGHNT and CDR2 is YYREEE (reference sequence). The CDR3 spells CASSPGTGGNNSPLHF. As DNA, the CDR3 is TGTGCCAGCAGCCCAGGGACAGGGGGCAATAATTCACCCCTCCACTTT. Combining the CDR3 with reference TRBV5-4 and TRBJ1-6 gives the whole variable domain ETGVTQSPTHLIKTRGQQVTLRCSSQSGHNTVSWYQQALGQGPQFIFQYYREEENGRGNFPPRFSGLQFPNYSSELNVNALELDDSALYLCASSPGTGGNNSPLHFGNGTRLTVT.

The rearrangement joins TRBV6-6 to TRBJ1-1; 8 bases are shared with TRBD1. The germline gives CDR1 MNHNY, CDR2 SVGAGI (reference sequence). V lost 5 bases, J lost 5 bases, and 10 bases stayed unmatched. CDR3 length equals 15 residues. Here the CDR3 reads CASSHPQGASTEAFF. CDR3 bases: TGTGCCAGCAGTCATCCGCAGGGGGCGAGTACTGAAGCTTTCTTT.